These 9 T cell receptor beta chains were sequenced from one sample in a study of blood T cells in healthy people across ages. The use of a sample-barcoded 5' primer and a J-beta primer mix characterized a second PCR of about 6 to 12 cycles. MiXCR, applied by TCRdb to the 5' RACE reads, yields one record per CDR3 protein. The data show almost 800,000 distinct CDR3 sequences, about three fifths seen once. The sequenced sample was blood. The receptors come from a man aged 25-40 years in good health.

This clonotype was counted only a few times. The chain combines TRBV27 with TRBJ1-2; perhaps TRBD1 as D (6 bases). The germline CDR1 and CDR2 sequences are MNHEY and SMNVEV (reference sequence). The CDR3 is 15 amino acids. V was shortened by 3 bases and J by 3 bases, with 14 bases between the two germline ends. The CDR3: CASSFGGARDYGYTF. DNA of the CDR3: TGTGCCAGCAGTTTTGGGGGGGCGCGCGACTATGGCTACACCTTC.

A few counts support this clonotype. The V call is TRBV3-1, the J call TRBJ2-1; 7 nucleotides align to TRBD1. V was clipped by 3 bases and J by 5 bases; unmatched bases: 7. This CDR3 has 15 residues. The germline gives CDR1 LGHDT, CDR2 YNNKEL (reference sequence). The CDR3 sequence is CASSQTGYYNNEQFF. DNA for the CDR3: TGTGCCAGCAGCCAGACAGGGTACTACAACAATGAGCAGTTCTTC.

For the CDR3, the DNA is TGTGCCAGCTCACGCCGTACGGAACCGATCGAGACCCAGTACTTC. Protein product: CASSRRTEPIETQYF. V usage is TRBV18 and J usage is TRBJ2-5; D uncertain. This CDR3 is built from 15 residues. The germline V gene encodes CDR1 KGHSH and CDR2 LQKENI. V gave up 4 bases and J gave up 5 bases, with 17 bases separating them.

This clonotype was counted between two and nine times. This chain uses TRBV7-9 with TRBJ2-1, with TRBD1 as a possible D gene (5 bases). From germline, CDR1 is SEHNR and CDR2 FQNEAQ (reference sequence). V lost 6 bases, J lost 3 bases, and 12 bases lay in between. The CDR3 covers 14 residues. The CDR3 protein is CASSFTGHYNEQFF. DNA of the CDR3: TGTGCCAGCAGTTTCACAGGTCACTACAATGAGCAGTTCTTC.

This clonotype was found a few times. The chain carries TRBV29-1 and TRBJ2-5, with 7 nucleotides matching TRBD2. Germline CDR1 SQVTM, CDR2 ANQGSEA. This CDR3 has 13 residues. The junction had 8 bases not matched to a gene; V was cut back by 6 bases and J by 4 bases. The CDR3 nucleotides read TGCAGCGTAGAGGTTGGGAGGGGAGAGACCCAGTACTTC. Translation: CSVEVGRGETQYF.

J is TRBJ1-2 and V is TRBV14; D gene unclear. Trimming stripped 0 bases from V and 5 bases from J, with 7 bases between. From germline, CDR1 is SGHDN and CDR2 FVKESK. There are 13 residues in the CDR3. CDR3 DNA: TGTGCCAGCAGCCAAGAATACAGATATGGCTACACCTTC. Translation gives CASSQEYRYGYTF.

As concerns this clonotype: A much larger clone differs from this one at a single base, so this may be a read error. This chain uses TRBV4-1 with TRBJ2-7; TRBD2 matches 7 bases. With V trimmed by 3 bases and J by 7 bases, 12 bases remained unmatched. The CDR3 runs 15 residues. Germline CDR1 and CDR2: MGHRA and YSYEKL. In DNA form, the CDR3 reads TGCGCCAGCAGCCATCAATCGAGCGGGAAAGGTGAGCAGTACTTC. This encodes CASSHQSSGKGEQYF.

The chain uses TRBV3-1 and TRBJ2-5; D ambiguous. This CDR3 has 13 residues. Germline CDR1 is LGHDT and CDR2 is YNNKEL (reference sequence). The V end was cut by 5 bases, the J end by 5 bases, with 12 bases between. The DNA for the CDR3 is TGTGCCAGCAGCTACCAGACCCGGGAGACCCAGTACTTC. This translates into CASSYQTRETQYF.

The sample holds one count of this clonotype. Written as DNA, the CDR3 is TGCAGCGTTGAAGATCCTAGCGGGAGCAGGAGTGAGCAGTTCTTC. It specifies CSVEDPSGSRSEQFF. The genes are TRBV29-1 and TRBJ2-1; 10 bases agree with TRBD2. CDR3 length equals 15 residues. Germline assignment: CDR1 SQVTM and CDR2 ANQGSEA. Trimming at V came to 0 bases and at J to 9 bases, leaving 8 bases not matched to a gene.